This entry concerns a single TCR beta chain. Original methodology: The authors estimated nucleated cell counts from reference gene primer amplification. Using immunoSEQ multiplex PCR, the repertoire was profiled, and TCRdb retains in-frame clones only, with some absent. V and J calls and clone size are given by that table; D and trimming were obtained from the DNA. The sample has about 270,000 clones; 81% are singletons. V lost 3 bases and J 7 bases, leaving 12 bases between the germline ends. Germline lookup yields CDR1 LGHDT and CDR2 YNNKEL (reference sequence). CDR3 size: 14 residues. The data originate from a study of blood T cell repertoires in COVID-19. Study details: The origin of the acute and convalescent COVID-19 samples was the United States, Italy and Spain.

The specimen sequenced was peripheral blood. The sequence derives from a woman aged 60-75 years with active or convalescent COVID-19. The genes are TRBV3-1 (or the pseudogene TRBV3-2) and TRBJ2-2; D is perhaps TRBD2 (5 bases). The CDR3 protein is CASSQGAVGGELFF. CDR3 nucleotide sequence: TGTGCCAGCAGCCAGGGAGCGGTCGGCGGGGAGCTGTTTTTT.